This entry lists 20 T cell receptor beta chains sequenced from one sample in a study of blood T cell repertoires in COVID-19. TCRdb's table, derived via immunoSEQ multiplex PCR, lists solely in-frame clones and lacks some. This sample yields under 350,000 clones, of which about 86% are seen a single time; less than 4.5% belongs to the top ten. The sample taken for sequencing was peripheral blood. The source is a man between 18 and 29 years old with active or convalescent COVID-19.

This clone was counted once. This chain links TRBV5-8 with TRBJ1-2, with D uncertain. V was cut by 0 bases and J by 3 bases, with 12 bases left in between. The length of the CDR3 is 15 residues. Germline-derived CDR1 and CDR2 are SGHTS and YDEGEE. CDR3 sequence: CASSLAAELYYGYTF. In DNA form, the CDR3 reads TGTGCCAGCAGCTTGGCGGCGGAACTCTACTATGGCTACACCTTC.

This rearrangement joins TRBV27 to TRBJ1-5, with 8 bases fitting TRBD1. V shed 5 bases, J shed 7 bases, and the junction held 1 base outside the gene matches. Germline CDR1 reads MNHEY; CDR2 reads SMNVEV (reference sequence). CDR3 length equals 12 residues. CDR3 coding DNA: TGTGCCAGCAGTCACAGGGGGCAGCCCCAGCATTTT. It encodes CASSHRGQPQHF.

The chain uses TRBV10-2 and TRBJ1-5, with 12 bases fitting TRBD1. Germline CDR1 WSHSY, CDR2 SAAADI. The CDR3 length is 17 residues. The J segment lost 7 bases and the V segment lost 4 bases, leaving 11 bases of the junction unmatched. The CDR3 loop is CASSGTSGQGAKQPQHF. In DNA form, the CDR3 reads TGCGCCAGCAGTGGGACATCGGGACAGGGGGCTAAACAGCCCCAGCATTTT.

CDR3 residues: CASRSGQRIEAFF. Here the CDR3 DNA reads TGCGCCAGCAGATCGGGACAGAGGATTGAAGCTTTCTTT. This chain links TRBV10-2 with TRBJ1-1; 7 positions agree with TRBD1. The CDR3 loop spans 13 amino acids. V lost 6 bases, J lost 7 bases, and 8 bases stayed unmatched. Germline CDR1 is WSHSY and CDR2 is SAAADI.

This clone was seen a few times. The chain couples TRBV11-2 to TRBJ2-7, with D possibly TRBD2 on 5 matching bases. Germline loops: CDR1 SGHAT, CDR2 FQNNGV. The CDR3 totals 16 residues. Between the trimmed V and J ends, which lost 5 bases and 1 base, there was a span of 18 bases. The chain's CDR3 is CASSPISRATSYEQYF. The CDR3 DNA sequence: TGTGCCAGCAGCCCGATCTCGCGGGCAACTTCCTACGAGCAGTACTTC.

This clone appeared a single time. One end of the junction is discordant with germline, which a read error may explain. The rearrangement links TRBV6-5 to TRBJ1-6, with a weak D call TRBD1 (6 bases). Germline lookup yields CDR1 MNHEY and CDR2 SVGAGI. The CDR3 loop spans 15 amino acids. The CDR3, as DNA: TGTGCCAGCAGTTTCGAGGGCAGGGGCTCTACACCCCCCCACTTT. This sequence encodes CASSFEGRGSTPPHF.

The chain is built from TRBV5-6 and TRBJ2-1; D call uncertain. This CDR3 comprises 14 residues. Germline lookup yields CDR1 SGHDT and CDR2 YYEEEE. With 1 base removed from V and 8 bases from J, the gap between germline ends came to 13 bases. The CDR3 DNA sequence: TGTGCCAGCAGCTTGTCGCTAGTTCCCTATGAGCAGTTCTTC. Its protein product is CASSLSLVPYEQFF.

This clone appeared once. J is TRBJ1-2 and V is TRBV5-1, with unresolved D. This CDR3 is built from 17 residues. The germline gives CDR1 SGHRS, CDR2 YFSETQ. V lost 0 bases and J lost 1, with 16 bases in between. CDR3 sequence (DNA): TGCGCCAGCAGCTTGGCCCCCGCCTGGCAGGATAACTATGGCTACACCTTC. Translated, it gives CASSLAPAWQDNYGYTF.

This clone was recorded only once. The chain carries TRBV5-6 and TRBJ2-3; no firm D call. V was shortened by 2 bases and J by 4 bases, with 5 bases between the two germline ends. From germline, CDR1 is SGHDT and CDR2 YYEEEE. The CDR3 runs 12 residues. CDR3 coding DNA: TGTGCCAGCAGCTTATCTGCAGATACGCAGTATTTT. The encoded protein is CASSLSADTQYF.

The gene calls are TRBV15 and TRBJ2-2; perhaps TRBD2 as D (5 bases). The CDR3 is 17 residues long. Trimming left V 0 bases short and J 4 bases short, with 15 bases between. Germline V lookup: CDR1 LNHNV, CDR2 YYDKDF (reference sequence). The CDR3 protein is CATSRDFVLRGTGELFF. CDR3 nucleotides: TGTGCCACCAGCAGAGATTTTGTACTACGGGGCACCGGGGAGCTGTTTTTT.

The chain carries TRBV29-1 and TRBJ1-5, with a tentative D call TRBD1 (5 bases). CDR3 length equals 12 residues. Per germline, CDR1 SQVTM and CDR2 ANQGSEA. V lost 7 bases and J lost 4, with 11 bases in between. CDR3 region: CSARTINQPQHF. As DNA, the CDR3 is TGCAGCGCCCGGACAATTAATCAGCCCCAGCATTTT.

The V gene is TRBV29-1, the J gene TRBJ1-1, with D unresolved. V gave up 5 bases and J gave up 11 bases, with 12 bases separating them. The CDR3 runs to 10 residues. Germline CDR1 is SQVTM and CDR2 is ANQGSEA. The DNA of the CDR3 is TGCAGCGTTTATAGCCTTGGGGCTTTCTTT. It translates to CSVYSLGAFF.

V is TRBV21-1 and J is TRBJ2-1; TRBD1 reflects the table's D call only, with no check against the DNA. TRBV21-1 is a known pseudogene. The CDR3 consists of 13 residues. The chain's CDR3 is CASSKAQYNEQFF. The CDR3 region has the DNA TGTGCCAGCAGCAAAGCCCAGTACAATGAGCAGTTCTTC.

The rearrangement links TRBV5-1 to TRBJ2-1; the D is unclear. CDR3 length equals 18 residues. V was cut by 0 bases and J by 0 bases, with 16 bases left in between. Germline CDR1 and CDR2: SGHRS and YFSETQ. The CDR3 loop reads CASSLEAVGSGSYNEQFF. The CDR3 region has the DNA TGCGCCAGCAGCTTGGAGGCGGTTGGCTCTGGCTCCTACAATGAGCAGTTCTTC.

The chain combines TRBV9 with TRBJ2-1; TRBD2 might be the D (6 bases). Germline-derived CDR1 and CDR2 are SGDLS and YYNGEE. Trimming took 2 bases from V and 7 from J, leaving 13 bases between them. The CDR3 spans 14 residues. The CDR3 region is CASSVGGVGNEQFF. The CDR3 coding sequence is TGTGCCAGCAGCGTTGGAGGGGTGGGGAATGAGCAGTTCTTC. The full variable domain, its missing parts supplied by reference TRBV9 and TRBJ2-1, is DSGVTQTPKHLITATGQRVTLRCSPRSGDLSVYWYQQSLDQGLQFLIQYYNGEERAKGNILERFSAQQFPDLHSELNLSSLELGDSALYFCASSVGGVGNEQFFGPGTRLTVL.

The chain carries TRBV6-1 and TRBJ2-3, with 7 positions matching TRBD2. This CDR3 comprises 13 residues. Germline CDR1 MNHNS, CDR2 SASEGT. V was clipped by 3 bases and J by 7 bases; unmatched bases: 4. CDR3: CASSDSGVNTQYF. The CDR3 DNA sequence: TGTGCCAGCAGTGACAGCGGGGTGAATACGCAGTATTTT.

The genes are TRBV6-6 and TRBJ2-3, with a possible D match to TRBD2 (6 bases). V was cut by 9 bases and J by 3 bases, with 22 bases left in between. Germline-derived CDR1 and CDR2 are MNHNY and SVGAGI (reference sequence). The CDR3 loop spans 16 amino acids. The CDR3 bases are TGTGCCAGTCTTCCGGACTACCCCATAGGAACAGATACGCAGTATTTT. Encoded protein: CASLPDYPIGTDTQYF.

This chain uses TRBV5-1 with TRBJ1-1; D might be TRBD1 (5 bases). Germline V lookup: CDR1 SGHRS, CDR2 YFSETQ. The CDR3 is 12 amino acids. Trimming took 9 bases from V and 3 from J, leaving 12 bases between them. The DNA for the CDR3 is TGCGCCACCCGGAGGGGAGACACTGAAGCTTTCTTT. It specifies CATRRGDTEAFF.

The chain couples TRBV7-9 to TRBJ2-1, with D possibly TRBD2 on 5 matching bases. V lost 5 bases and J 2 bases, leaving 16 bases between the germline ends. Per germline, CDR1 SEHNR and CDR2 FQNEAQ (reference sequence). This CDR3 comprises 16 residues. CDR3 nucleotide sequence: TGTGCCAGCAGCGGCCGGGGATCGGGAACCTACAATGAGCAGTTCTTC. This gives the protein CASSGRGSGTYNEQFF.

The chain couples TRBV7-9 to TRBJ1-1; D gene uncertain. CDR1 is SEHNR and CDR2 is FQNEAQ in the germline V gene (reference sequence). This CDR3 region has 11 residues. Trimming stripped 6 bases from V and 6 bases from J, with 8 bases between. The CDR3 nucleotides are TGTGCCAGCAGTCCCGGGGCTGAAGCTTTCTTT. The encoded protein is CASSPGAEAFF.